The 15 T cell receptor beta chains below all came from one sample that was sequenced in a study of cytomegalovirus exposure and HLA in healthy donors. 60 Vbeta and 13 Jbeta primers were used in PCR. Some clones are missing from TCRdb's copy, which holds only in-frame ones; the method was immunoSEQ multiplex PCR. The profile covers about 130,000 clones, with around 82% appearing a single time and around 11% taken by the ten largest. Sequencing was done on a sample of PBMCs. The receptors come from a male donor in good health and CMV-seropositive.

V gene TRBV9 combines with J gene TRBJ1-1; possibly TRBD1 for D (5 bases). Deletions cut 4 bases from V and 7 bases from J, with 11 bases between. In germline, CDR1 is SGDLS, CDR2 YYNGEE. The CDR3 extends over 12 amino acids. The CDR3 loop is CASSLREGEAFF. In nucleotides, the CDR3 is TGTGCCAGCAGCCTCAGGGAGGGTGAAGCTTTCTTT.

This rearrangement joins TRBV28 to TRBJ2-3, with 8 bases identical to TRBD2. This CDR3 is 13 amino acids long. Germline CDR1 is MDHEN and CDR2 is SYDVKM. J was trimmed by 12 bases and V by 4 bases; bases with no gene match: 9. The CDR3 nucleotides are TGTGCCAGCAGTTGGCCGAATAGCGGGACCCAGTATTTT. Translating gives CASSWPNSGTQYF.

The chain has TRBV7-2 and TRBJ1-4, with 9 bases lining up with TRBD1. This CDR3 region has 15 residues. CDR1 is SGHTA and CDR2 is FQGNSA in the germline V gene. V gave up 4 bases and J gave up 2 bases; unmatched junction bases: 2. CDR3 loop: CASSSGQGTNEKLFF. In nucleotides, the CDR3 is TGTGCCAGCAGCTCCGGACAGGGGACTAATGAAAAACTGTTTTTT.

The chain couples TRBV18 to TRBJ2-7; 8 bases are a match to TRBD1. The CDR3 loop spans 14 amino acids. The V segment lost 6 bases and the J segment 3 bases; nucleotides outside the gene matches: 7. The germline V gene has CDR1 KGHSH and CDR2 LQKENI. Written as DNA, the CDR3 is TGTGCCAGCTCTGTGGGGACAGGCGGCTACGAGCAGTACTTC. Amino acids: CASSVGTGGYEQYF.

The chain has TRBV30 and TRBJ2-3; D is unclear. Trimming cost V 0 bases and J 6 bases, with 10 bases left between them. The CDR3 is made up of 13 amino acids. Germline values: CDR1 GTSNPN, CDR2 SVGIG (reference sequence). The DNA for the CDR3 is TGTGCCTGGAGTGTGCGGCGTGATGATACGCAGTATTTT. Protein product: CAWSVRRDDTQYF.

The chain recombines TRBV6-4 with TRBJ2-7; D is possibly TRBD2 (6 bases). The V and J ends lost 3 bases and 0 bases respectively, with 15 bases between them. This CDR3 contains 16 residues. The germline CDR1 and CDR2 sequences are MRHNA and SNTAGT. The CDR3 sequence: CASSEAGLGSSYEQYF. The CDR3 nucleotides are TGTGCCAGCAGTGAAGCTGGACTCGGGAGCTCCTACGAGCAGTACTTC.

The CDR3 DNA reads as TGCGCCAGCAGCTTCCGGGACAATTCCTACAATGAGCAGTTCTTC. Translation: CASSFRDNSYNEQFF. The rearrangement uses TRBV5-1 and TRBJ2-1, with D possibly TRBD1 on 6 matching bases. The germline CDR1 and CDR2 sequences are SGHRS and YFSETQ. The CDR3 totals 15 residues. Trimming removed 2 bases at V and 1 base at J, with 10 bases between.

This clone occurred once. V and J are TRBV5-1 and TRBJ2-5; D not certain. This CDR3 has 15 amino acids. Germline-derived CDR1 and CDR2 are SGHRS and YFSETQ. V was clipped by 0 bases and J by 5 bases, with 14 bases between them. The CDR3 loop reads CASSLDWKAGETQYF. The CDR3 DNA sequence: TGCGCCAGCAGCTTGGATTGGAAGGCCGGGGAGACCCAGTACTTC.

This clone was seen only once. This chain uses TRBV19 with TRBJ2-1, with TRBD1 matching 8 bases. Losses at the gene ends were 5 bases for V and 7 bases for J; bases not matched to a gene: 10. This CDR3 is 15 amino acids long. Germline V lookup: CDR1 LNHDA, CDR2 SQIVND (reference sequence). In nucleotides, the CDR3 is TGTGCCAGTAGTGTCACAGGGGGTGGGATTAATGAGCAGTTCTTC. The encoded protein is CASSVTGGGINEQFF.

The rearrangement links TRBV23-1 to TRBJ2-7; 7 nucleotides match TRBD1. TRBV23-1 is sorted into the ORF group, with uncertain function. There are 12 residues in the CDR3. Germline trimming cut 11 bases from V and 4 bases from J; bases unmatched to any gene: 8. For the CDR3, the DNA is TGCGCCGACAGGGCGACCTTTTACGAGCAGTACTTC. Amino acid sequence: CADRATFYEQYF.

This chain uses TRBV7-3 with TRBJ1-5, with 10 bases fitting TRBD1. Losses at the gene ends were 3 bases for V and 0 bases for J; bases not matched to a gene: 8. This CDR3 is 18 amino acids long. Per germline, CDR1 SGHTA and CDR2 FQGTGA. The CDR3 protein is CASSFYAGTGASNQPQHF. The CDR3 DNA reads as TGTGCCAGCAGCTTTTACGCCGGGACAGGGGCTAGCAATCAGCCCCAGCATTTT.

The chain joins TRBV5-6 to TRBJ2-5; D is possibly TRBD2 (6 bases). Trimming pared 3 bases from V and 5 bases from J, leaving 20 bases between. CDR3 length equals 16 residues. Germline values: CDR1 SGHDT, CDR2 YYEEEE. CDR3 in DNA: TGTGCCAGCAGCTCCTCCGTCCGGGCCGCGGGGGAGACCCAGTACTTC. This encodes CASSSSVRAAGETQYF. Drawing the rest from reference TRBV5-6 and TRBJ2-5, the complete variable domain is DAGVTQSPTHLIKTRGQQVTLRCSPKSGHDTVSWYQQALGQGPQFIFQYYEEEERQRGNFPDRFSGHQFPNYSSELNVNALLLGDSALYLCASSSSVRAAGETQYFGPGTRLLVL.

The gene calls are TRBV19 and TRBJ1-2, with D unresolved. The CDR3 covers 12 residues. Trimming removed 10 bases from V and 8 bases from J, with 17 bases in between. Per germline, CDR1 LNHDA and CDR2 SQIVND (reference sequence). The CDR3 nucleotides read TGTGCCACGACGCAGGCCTCTCGGGGCTACACCTTC. Protein sequence: CATTQASRGYTF.

J is TRBJ2-5 and V is TRBV28, with 8 bases that match TRBD1. TRBJ2-7 matches the DNA end more closely, so the J call is doubtful. The length of the CDR3 is 13 residues. Germline CDR1 is MDHEN and CDR2 is SYDVKM. The DNA for the CDR3 is TGTGCCAGCAGGGGACAGGTGTACTACGAGCAGTACTTC. Its translation is CASRGQVYYEQYF.

This chain connects TRBV6-6 to TRBJ1-5, with TRBD1 identical over 7 bases. This CDR3 has 13 amino acids. The ends lost 7 bases at V and 7 bases at J; junction bases unmatched: 7. CDR1 and CDR2 (germline): MNHNY, SVGAGI (reference sequence). The CDR3 loop reads CASTRQGRQPQHF. CDR3 DNA: TGTGCCAGCACTCGACAGGGTAGGCAGCCCCAGCATTTT.